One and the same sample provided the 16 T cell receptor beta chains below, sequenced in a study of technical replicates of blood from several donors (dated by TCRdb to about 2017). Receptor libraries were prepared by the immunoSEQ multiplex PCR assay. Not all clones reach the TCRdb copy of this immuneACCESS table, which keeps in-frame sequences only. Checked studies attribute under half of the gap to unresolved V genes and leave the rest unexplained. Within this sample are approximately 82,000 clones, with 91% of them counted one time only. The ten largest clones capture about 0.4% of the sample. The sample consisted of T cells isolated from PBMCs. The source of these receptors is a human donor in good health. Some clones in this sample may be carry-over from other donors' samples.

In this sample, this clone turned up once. The DNA for the CDR3 is TGTGCCACCAGCGGACACCCTAATGAGCAGTTCTTC. Its translation: CATSGHPNEQFF. The genes are TRBV15 and TRBJ2-1, with D perhaps TRBD1 (5 bases). Germline loops: CDR1 LNHNV, CDR2 YYDKDF (reference sequence). The CDR3 sequence is 12 residues long. Trimming stripped 5 bases from V and 7 bases from J, with 9 bases between. The full variable domain, in which reference TRBV15 and TRBJ2-1 provide the parts outside the CDR3, is DAMVIQNPRYQVTQFGKPVTLSCSQTLNHNVMYWYQQKSSQAPKLLFHYYDKDFNNEADTPDNFQSRRPNTSFCFLDIRSPGLGDTAMYLCATSGHPNEQFFGPGTRLTVL.

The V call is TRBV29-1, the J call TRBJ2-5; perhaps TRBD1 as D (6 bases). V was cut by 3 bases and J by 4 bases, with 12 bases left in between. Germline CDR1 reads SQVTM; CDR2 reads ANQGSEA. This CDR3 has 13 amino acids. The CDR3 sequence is CSVERTEGETQYF. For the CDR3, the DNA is TGCAGCGTTGAGCGGACAGAGGGAGAGACCCAGTACTTC.

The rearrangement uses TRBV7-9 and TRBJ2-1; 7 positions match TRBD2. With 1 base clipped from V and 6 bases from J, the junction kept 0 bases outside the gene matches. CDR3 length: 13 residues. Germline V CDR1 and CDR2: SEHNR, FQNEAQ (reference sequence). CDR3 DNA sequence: TGTGCCAGCAGCTTAGGGGGGGGCAATGAGCAGTTCTTC. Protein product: CASSLGGGNEQFF. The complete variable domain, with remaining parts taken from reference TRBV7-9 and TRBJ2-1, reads DTGVSQNPRHKITKRGQNVTFRCDPISEHNRLYWYRQTLGQGPEFLTYFQNEAQLEKSRLLSDRFSAERPKGSFSTLEIQRTEQGDSAMYLCASSLGGGNEQFFGPGTRLTVL.

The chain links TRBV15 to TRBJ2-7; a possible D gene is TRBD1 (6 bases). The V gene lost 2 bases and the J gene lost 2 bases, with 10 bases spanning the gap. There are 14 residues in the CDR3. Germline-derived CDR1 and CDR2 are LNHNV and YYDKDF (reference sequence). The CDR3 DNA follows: TGTGCCACCAGCAGACGATACAGGGCCTACGAGCAGTACTTC. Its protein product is CATSRRYRAYEQYF.

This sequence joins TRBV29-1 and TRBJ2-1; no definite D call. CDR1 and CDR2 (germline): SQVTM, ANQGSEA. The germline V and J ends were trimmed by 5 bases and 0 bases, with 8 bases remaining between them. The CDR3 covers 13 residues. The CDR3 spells CSVSGDSYNEQFF. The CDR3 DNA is TGCAGCGTTTCCGGTGACTCCTACAATGAGCAGTTCTTC.

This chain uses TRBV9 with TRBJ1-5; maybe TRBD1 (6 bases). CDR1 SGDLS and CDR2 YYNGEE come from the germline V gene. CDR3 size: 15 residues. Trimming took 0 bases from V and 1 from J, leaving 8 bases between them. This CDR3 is CASSVVDSSNQPQHF. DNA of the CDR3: TGTGCCAGCAGCGTAGTGGACAGCAGCAATCAGCCCCAGCATTTT.

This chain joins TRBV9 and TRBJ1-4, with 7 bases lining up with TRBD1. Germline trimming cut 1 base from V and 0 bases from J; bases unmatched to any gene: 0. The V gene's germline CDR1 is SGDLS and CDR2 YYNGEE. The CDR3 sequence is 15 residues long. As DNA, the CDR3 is TGTGCCAGCAGCGTACAGGGGGCAACTAATGAAAAACTGTTTTTT. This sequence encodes CASSVQGATNEKLFF.

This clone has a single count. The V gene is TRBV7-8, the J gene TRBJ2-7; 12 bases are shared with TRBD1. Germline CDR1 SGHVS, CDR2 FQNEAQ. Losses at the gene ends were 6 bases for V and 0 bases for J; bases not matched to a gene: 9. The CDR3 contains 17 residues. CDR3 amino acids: CASSNGPGQGASYEQYF. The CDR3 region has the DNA TGTGCCAGCAGTAACGGGCCGGGACAGGGGGCCTCCTACGAGCAGTACTTC. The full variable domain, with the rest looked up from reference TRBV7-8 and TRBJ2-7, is GAGVSQSPRYKVAKRGQDVALRCDPISGHVSLFWYQQALGQGPEFLTYFQNEAQLDKSGLPSDRFFAERPEGSVSTLKIQRTQQEDSAVYLCASSNGPGQGASYEQYFGPGTRLTVT.

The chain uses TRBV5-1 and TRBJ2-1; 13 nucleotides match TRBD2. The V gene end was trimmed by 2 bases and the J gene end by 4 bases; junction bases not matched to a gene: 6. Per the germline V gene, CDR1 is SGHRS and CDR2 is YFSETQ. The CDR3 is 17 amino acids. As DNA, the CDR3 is TGCGCCAGCAGCTTAGGACTAGCGGGAGCGGCGTACAATGAGCAGTTCTTC. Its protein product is CASSLGLAGAAYNEQFF.

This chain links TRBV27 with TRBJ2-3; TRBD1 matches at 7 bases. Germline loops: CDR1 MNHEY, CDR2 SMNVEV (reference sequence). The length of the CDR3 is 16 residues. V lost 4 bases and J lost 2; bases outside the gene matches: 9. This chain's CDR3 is CASSSLGTDFTDTQYF. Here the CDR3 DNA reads TGTGCCAGCAGTTCATTAGGGACAGATTTCACAGATACGCAGTATTTT.

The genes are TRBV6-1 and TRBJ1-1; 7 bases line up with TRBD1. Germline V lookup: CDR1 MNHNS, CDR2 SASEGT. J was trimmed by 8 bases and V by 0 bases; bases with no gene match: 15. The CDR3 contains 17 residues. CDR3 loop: CASSEAGFGRGNPEAFF. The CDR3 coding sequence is TGTGCCAGCAGTGAAGCGGGTTTTGGCAGGGGGAACCCAGAAGCTTTCTTT.

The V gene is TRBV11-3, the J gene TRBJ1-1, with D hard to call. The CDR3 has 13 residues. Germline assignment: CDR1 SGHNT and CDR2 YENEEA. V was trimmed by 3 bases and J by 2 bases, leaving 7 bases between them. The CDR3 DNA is TGTGCCAGCAGCTTTGAGGGCAACACTGAAGCTTTCTTT. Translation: CASSFEGNTEAFF.

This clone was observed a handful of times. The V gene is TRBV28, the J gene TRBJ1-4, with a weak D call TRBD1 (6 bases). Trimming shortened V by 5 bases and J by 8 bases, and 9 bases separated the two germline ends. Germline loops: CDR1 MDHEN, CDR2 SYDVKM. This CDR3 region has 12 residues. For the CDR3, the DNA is TGTGCCAGCAGTACCGGACAGGAAAAACTGTTTTTT. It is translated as CASSTGQEKLFF.

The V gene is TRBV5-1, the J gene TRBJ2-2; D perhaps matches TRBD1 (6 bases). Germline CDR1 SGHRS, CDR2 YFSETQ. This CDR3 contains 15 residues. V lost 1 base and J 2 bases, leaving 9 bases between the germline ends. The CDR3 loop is CASSLSGANTGELFF. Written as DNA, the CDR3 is TGCGCCAGCAGCTTGTCAGGGGCAAACACCGGGGAGCTGTTTTTT.

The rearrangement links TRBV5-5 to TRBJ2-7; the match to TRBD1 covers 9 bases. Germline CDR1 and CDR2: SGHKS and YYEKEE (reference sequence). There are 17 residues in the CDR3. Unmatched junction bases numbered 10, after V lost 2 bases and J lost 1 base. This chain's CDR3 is CASSLAPGQGKSYEQYF. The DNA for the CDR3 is TGTGCCAGCAGCTTAGCCCCGGGACAGGGAAAATCCTACGAGCAGTACTTC.

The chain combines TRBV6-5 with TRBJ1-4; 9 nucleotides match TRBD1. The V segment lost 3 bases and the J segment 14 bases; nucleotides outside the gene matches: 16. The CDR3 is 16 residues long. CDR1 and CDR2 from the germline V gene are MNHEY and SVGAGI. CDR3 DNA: TGTGCCAGCAGTTATCTGGTGGGGACAGGGCCCTCTCGGCTGTTTTTT. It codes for CASSYLVGTGPSRLFF.